This T cell receptor beta chain derives from a study of cytomegalovirus exposure and HLA in healthy donors (dated 2017 in TCRdb). Broadly, across the study: In an earlier analysis of fewer than 750 of the donors, 276 Gb of sequence data and approximately 120 million unique TCR beta sequences from about 179 million T cells were reported. Typing coverage varied by locus: about 620-630 donors for A, B, C, DRB1 and DQB1; about 520 for DQA1; more than 600 for DPA1; roughly 450 for DPB1. All discovery cohort repertoires had been generated using a single sequencing platform. Besides the first cohort of 500 to 700 subjects, a separate validation cohort made up of roughly 130 different subjects was used. HLA typing covered class I and class II loci at four-digit resolution. Rather than drawing on any new phenotypic data, the later analysis identified candidate immune exposures from TCR beta sequences and the way those sequences occurred across donors. To decide whether each TCR beta V gene segment behaved as functional or pseudogenic, an earlier analysis of some 600 of the donors relied on high-throughput TCR beta sequencing. The study combined high-throughput TCR immunosequencing, statistical association of individual TCRs with disease status, and machine learning to predict cytomegalovirus infection status. The study was designed to test whether signatures of past pathogen exposure could be identified by cataloging public T cell receptors. A later analysis re-examined previously published TCR beta repertoires from hundreds of donors and added high-resolution HLA genotyping to investigate patterns of TCR occurrence. Of the 300 to 450 genotyped donors, around 81% fell in the genetic ancestry cluster associated with self-reported Caucasian donors. Donor age, sex, ethnicity and CMV serostatus were compiled together with the repertoire data. A later genetic analysis took genome-wide SNP genotypes for about three fifths of the 666 donors and used that subset as a discovery cohort. The T cell repertoires of under 750 subjects were profiled by immunosequencing and related to cytomegalovirus serostatus. Four or five DR-DQ haplotypes were handled as single units for association and clustering, since linkage in the cohort was strong. Among 300 to 450 genotyped donors of the cohort, an average of approximately 230,000 unique TCR beta nucleotide sequences were sequenced per donor, roughly 18% of them non-productive. Approximately 310 gigabases of sequencing data and approximately 80 million unique TCR sequences were included in an early release covering 550 to 800 HLA-typed donors.

Study-wide findings and limitations: Several of the top co-occurrence clusters appeared to be linked to parvovirus B19, influenza, CMV and Epstein-Barr virus, according to a later analysis. In a later analysis, 16,951 TCR beta sequences were associated with specific HLA alleles at a false discovery rate of 0.05. Linkage disequilibrium might explain the correlated functional status among segregating V segments, but an unknown experimental factor could not be ruled out. Compared with equally common non-associated chains, HLA-associated TCR beta chains in a later analysis were more clonally expanded and had lower generation probabilities. It was suggested by the authors that the approach could potentially be generalized to other disease states and immunological phenotypes. According to a later analysis, TCR association rates differed among HLA loci, with DRB1 alleles showing the most associated TCRs and HLA-C alleles showing the fewest. Some IMGT-functional V segments, including TRBV6-2 and TRBV6-3, could not be distinguished by the 87-base-pair reads and were therefore excluded. A cluster of highly shared sequence variants was judged likely to represent a technical artifact of the sequencing pipeline. Most TCR sequences were observed very rarely across donors, whereas some public TCRs were present in many individuals. CMV serostatus was the only immune exposure information available for the cohort. According to a later genetic analysis, donors in an Asian-associated ancestry cluster had fewer N-insertions in productive TCRs than the approximately 610-donor mean. In a later genetic analysis, a missense DCLRE1C variant was associated with V-gene and J-gene trimming of TCR beta chains, and the association was replicated in an independent cohort. In a later analysis, most CMV-associated TCR beta chains were found to appear HLA-restricted, with HLA associations seemingly driven largely by CMV exposure. The presence/absence analyses assumed that sequencing depth was roughly uniform across donors, and that assumption may not be true. A further reported finding was that TCR beta sequences accurately predicted the HLA-A and HLA-B alleles for most subjects in the first cohort. HLA typing was unavailable for some donors at each locus, so association tests used only the typed subset. The study gave a list of 150 to 200 TCR beta chains associated with cytomegalovirus. An earlier analysis of roughly 570 of the donors showed that most TCR beta V segments appeared in productive rearrangements either about 90% or about 30% of the time, which broadly matched IMGT annotations. The earlier analysis of 587 of the donors excluded approximately 15 rarely observed V segments, including chromosome 9 orphons, because counts were too low. When HLA alleles, especially DR and DQ, strongly co-occurred, attributing TCR associations to individual alleles was difficult. In vitro tests confirmed that a few of the cytomegalovirus-associated TCR beta chains recognize cytomegalovirus antigens. This cohort had only TCR beta chains sequenced, and the lack of alpha or paired-chain data limited which features could be detected. Cytomegalovirus status was reported to be diagnosed by the classifier with high specificity and sensitivity in both the original and validation cohorts.

Library generation was performed with the immunoSEQ multiplex PCR assay. For the multiplex PCR, a mixture combining 60 forward primers for TCR Vbeta segments and 13 reverse primers for TCR Jbeta segments was used. The CDR3 region of rearranged TCR beta genes was amplified from genomic DNA by a multiplex PCR assay. The Illumina HiSeq System was used to sequence the amplified TCR beta libraries as 87-base-pair reads. In the paper's pipeline: A later analysis tallied 70 million to 100 million unique TCR beta chains across the 600 to 700 repertoires, and around 9.9 million of those chains were shared by two or more donors. Raw reads were error-corrected and collapsed into unique sequences with a nearest-neighbor algorithm that merged closely related sequences to remove PCR and sequencing errors. Alignment of CDR3 sequences to IMGT reference sequences was used to assign V, D and J gene segments. For a sequence to be retained, a match of at least six nucleotides was required to both a V gene segment and a J gene segment. A rearrangement was called productive if the CDR3 had no stop codons and remained in frame with V and J, and every other rearrangement was called non-productive. CDR3 was defined by IMGT convention, running from the second conserved V-encoded cysteine to the conserved J-encoded phenylalanine. The earlier analysis of about 530 of the donors excluded any sequence lacking an unambiguous match to a single V gene segment. An earlier analysis of approximately 590 of the donors called V segments functional above 56.7% productive rearrangements and segregating when the between-donor standard deviation exceeded 5%. A statistical classification framework was developed to diagnose cytomegalovirus status using the catalog of TCR beta chain sequences. In a later analysis, V and J genes were assigned by comparing TCR nucleotide sequences against IMGT/GENE-DB human TR gene sequences. The TCRdist pipeline was used in a later analysis to assign CDR3 sequences and most-parsimonious VDJ recombination scenarios. In a later analysis, each TCR beta chain was defined by its CDR3 amino acid sequence together with its V-gene family, and reads without a unique V-gene family were excluded. In a later analysis, several hundred highly shared, low-generation-probability nucleotide sequences were removed to address suspected cross-contamination and a sequencing artifact. For each public chain, a later analysis derived a clonal expansion index from normalized ranks of inferred template counts within each repertoire. Generation probabilities in a later analysis came from a VDJ recombination model fitted to out-of-frame rearrangements, and those results were checked against IGoR. A later analysis scored TCR-TCR, TCR-HLA and TCR-CMV co-occurrence with hypergeometric tests, applying a repertoire-size bias correction to TCR pairs. False discovery rates were estimated in a later analysis by permuting HLA or CMV assignments 20 times. In a later analysis, co-occurring TCRs were grouped with DBSCAN, and TCRdist sequence similarity was added when clustering was performed within HLA-allele-positive subsets. Repertoires with fewer than 30,000 or more than 120,000 public chains were left out of co-occurrence clustering, as were five repertoires with anomalous nucleotide sharing. Entries here come from immuneACCESS through TCRdb and include only in-frame sequences with V and J called. Some clones fail to appear in such tables; in the studies checked, an unresolved V gene covers under half of the shortfall, and the cause of the remainder is unknown. The DNA gave D and trimming, while V, J and clone size come from that table. The sample profile shows 110,000 to 150,000 clones; around a tenth of them were found once. The ten biggest clones cover 1.5% to 2% of the sample.

V is reduced by 0 bases and J by 5 bases, leaving a spacing of 3 bases between them. From a lookup of the germline V gene, CDR1 and CDR2 are SGDLS and YYNGEE. Including the terminal cysteine and phenylalanine, the CDR3 comprises 12 residues. Solely the CDR3 DNA is kept, with 36 bases framed from the first base. Worth noting for this clone: Its antigen remains unidentified. Nothing much larger sits one base from this clone, and base qualities are not available. At the DNA level, this CDR3 is encoded by other sequences in the same sample as well.

The cohort comprised fewer than 700 healthy bone marrow donors. At the time of sampling, every cohort member was nominally healthy, though immune exposures that went unrecorded were likely present. The donor tested CMV seronegative and was one of the 352 seronegative cohort members. A peripheral blood sample was provided by each donor, and peripheral blood mononuclear cells were used for TCR beta sequencing. The Qiagen DNeasy Blood Extraction Kit was used to extract genomic DNA from the blood cell samples. This receptor was obtained from a male donor in good health and CMV-seronegative. The chain was built from TRBV9 and TRBJ2-1; the D gene assignment is ambiguous. Sample: PBMCs. The sequenced DNA: TGTGCCAGCAGCGTAGCCGACAATGAGCAGTTCTTC. Translated, it gives CASSVADNEQFF. Full variable domain (CDR3 extended with the reference TRBV9 and TRBJ2-1 proteins): DSGVTQTPKHLITATGQRVTLRCSPRSGDLSVYWYQQSLDQGLQFLIQYYNGEERAKGNILERFSAQQFPDLHSELNLSSLELGDSALYFCASSVADNEQFFGPGTRLTVL.